This entry lists 22 T cell receptor beta chains sequenced from one sample in a study of blood T cells in healthy people across ages (dated by TCRdb to about 2015). Library creation used 5' RACE. Reads for this sample came from an Illumina HiSeq 2500. A second roughly 6 to 11 cycle PCR used a sample-barcoded 5' primer and a J-beta primer mix. The public reads were reprocessed in TCRdb via fastp at Q25 and MiXCR, keeping in-frame beta chains. Each CDR3 protein gets just one entry, which takes the most common genes and DNA from the rows behind it. The table for this sample lists hundreds of thousands of distinct CDR3 sequences; roughly 50% of them were counted only once. The top ten hold 13% of the sample. Input material: blood. The receptors originated from a man aged 30 to 45 in good health.

This chain joins TRBV9 and TRBJ2-7; 9 bases agree with TRBD2. J was trimmed by 3 bases and V by 4 bases; bases with no gene match: 8. Looked up from germline, CDR1 is SGDLS and CDR2 is YYNGEE. The CDR3 covers 15 residues. The CDR3: CASSPRLAENYEQYF. In nucleotides, the CDR3 is TGTGCCAGCAGCCCCCGACTAGCGGAGAACTACGAGCAGTACTTC.

The chain recombines TRBV4-1 with TRBJ2-5; D is possibly TRBD2 (6 bases). TRBJ2-7 matches the DNA end more closely, so the J call is doubtful. The CDR3 extends over 15 amino acids. Germline CDR1 is MGHRA and CDR2 is YSYEKL. For the CDR3, the DNA is TGCGCCAGCAGCCAGGTCGGGGGAAGGCGATACGAGCAGTACTTC. It encodes CASSQVGGRRYEQYF.

This clonotype was seen only a few times. The V call is TRBV20-1, the J call TRBJ2-1; TRBD2 aligns across 13 bases. This CDR3 spans 14 amino acids. V lost 6 bases and J lost 8; bases outside the gene matches: 7. The V gene's germline CDR1 is DFQATT and CDR2 SNEGSKA (reference sequence). CDR3 residues: CSAQGLAGKYEQFF. The CDR3 bases are TGCAGTGCCCAGGGACTAGCGGGGAAGTATGAGCAGTTCTTC.

This sequence joins TRBV7-3 and TRBJ1-1; D call uncertain. V lost 2 bases, J lost 0 bases, and 7 bases lay in between. Germline V lookup: CDR1 SGHTA, CDR2 FQGTGA. The CDR3 has 14 amino acids. The CDR3 here is CASSLVGMNTEAFF. The CDR3 DNA is TGTGCCAGCAGCTTAGTCGGAATGAACACTGAAGCTTTCTTT. Complete variable domain (other parts from reference TRBV7-3 and TRBJ1-1): GAGVSQTPSNKVTEKGKYVELRCDPISGHTALYWYRQSLGQGPEFLIYFQGTGAADDSGLPNDRFFAVRPEGSVSTLKIQRTERGDSAVYLCASSLVGMNTEAFFGQGTRLTVV.

Points on this clonotype: A much bigger clone sits one base away, suggesting this may be a read error. This sequence joins TRBV12-3 or TRBV12-4 and TRBJ2-7, with D maybe TRBD2 (6 bases). The CDR3 is 14 residues long. Between the trimmed V and J ends, which lost 5 bases and 2 bases, there was a span of 13 bases. Written as DNA, the CDR3 is TGTGCCAGCAGTGTTAGACTAGGACCCTACGAGCAGTACTTC. Its protein product is CASSVRLGPYEQYF.

On this clonotype itself: No conserved phenylalanine or tryptophan is present at the end of the CDR3, so a read error is the likely explanation. This chain uses TRBV4-2 with TRBJ1-2; D not resolved. The CDR3 consists of 16 residues. CDR1 is LGHNA and CDR2 is YNFKEQ in the germline V gene. V lost 0 bases and J 5 bases, leaving 16 bases between the germline ends. The CDR3 protein is CASSQDGGPSPYGYTL. CDR3 bases: TGTGCCAGCAGCCAAGATGGAGGGCCCTCACCGTATGGCTACACCCTC.

This sequence joins TRBV4-2 and TRBJ2-7; the D gene is possibly TRBD2 (7 bases). CDR3 size: 17 residues. CDR1 is LGHNA and CDR2 is YNFKEQ in the germline V gene. V was cut by 0 bases and J by 0 bases, with 15 bases left in between. The CDR3 DNA sequence: TGTGCCAGCAGCCAAGAAGGGGGGGATCCCCTCTCCTACGAGCAGTACTTC. Amino acid sequence: CASSQEGGDPLSYEQYF.

The genes are TRBV29-1 and TRBJ2-4; 8 nucleotides match TRBD1. The J call is doubtful: the DNA matches TRBJ2-7 better. Germline loops: CDR1 SQVTM, CDR2 ANQGSEA. The CDR3 spans 14 residues. In DNA, the CDR3 is TGCAGCGTTGAAGAGACAGGGGCAGGGTACGAGCAGTACTTC. Its protein is CSVEETGAGYEQYF.

The chain is built from TRBV28 and TRBJ2-1, with TRBD1 identical over 7 bases. The CDR3 consists of 15 residues. Germline trimming cut 6 bases from V and 10 bases from J; bases unmatched to any gene: 15. The germline V gene has CDR1 MDHEN and CDR2 SYDVKM. This chain's CDR3 is CASSRADRDSYEQFF. The CDR3 DNA follows: TGTGCCAGCAGCCGAGCCGACAGGGATTCCTACGAGCAGTTCTTC. Full variable domain (remainder filled in from reference TRBV28 and TRBJ2-1): DVKVTQSSRYLVKRTGEKVFLECVQDMDHENMFWYRQDPGLGLRLIYFSYDVKMKEKGDIPEGYSVSREKKERFSLILESASTNQTSMYLCASSRADRDSYEQFFGPGTRLTVL.

This clonotype was seen a few times. This sequence joins TRBV7-2 and TRBJ2-7; 11 bases match TRBD2. The end of the DNA is better explained by TRBJ2-5, so the J call may be wrong. CDR1 is SGHTA, CDR2 FQGNSA, per germline. The CDR3 consists of 16 residues. The chain's CDR3 is CASSRSLAGGEETQYF. The CDR3 coding sequence is TGTGCCAGCAGCCGATCATTAGCGGGGGGGGAGGAGACCCAGTACTTC.

J is TRBJ2-1 and V is TRBV27; TRBD2 agrees at 10 bases. The CDR3 consists of 15 residues. Germline CDR1 reads MNHEY; CDR2 reads SMNVEV (reference sequence). Trimming removed 8 bases from V and 2 bases from J; junction bases left unmatched: 6. The CDR3 sequence: CASAPLAGAYNEQFF. The CDR3 region has the DNA TGTGCCAGCGCCCCTCTAGCGGGGGCCTACAATGAGCAGTTCTTC.

This clonotype was observed a few times. The chain carries TRBV4-1 and TRBJ2-5; 8 bases line up with TRBD2. The CDR3 is made up of 15 amino acids. Trimming took 4 bases from V and 5 from J; bases not matched to a gene: 9. Germline V gene lookup returns CDR1 MGHRA and CDR2 YSYEKL. As DNA, the CDR3 is TGCGCCAGCAGCCCCCTCAGGACTAGCATCGAGACCCAGTACTTC. Its protein is CASSPLRTSIETQYF.

V usage is TRBV3-1 and J usage is TRBJ1-2, with D unresolved. V was clipped by 1 base and J by 8 bases, with 11 bases between them. Germline CDR1 is LGHDT and CDR2 is YNNKEL (reference sequence). CDR3 length equals 13 residues. CDR3 bases: TGTGCCAGCAGCCAAGCGGGGTCGGACGGCTACACCTTC. Its translation: CASSQAGSDGYTF.

The DNA of the CDR3 is TGTGCCAGCAGTTACTCGACAGGGGTCCATGAGCAGTTCTTC. Translating gives CASSYSTGVHEQFF. The chain employs TRBV6-5 and TRBJ2-1; 8 bases are a match to TRBD1. The junction had 3 bases not matched to a gene; V was cut back by 0 bases and J by 8 bases. This CDR3 is 14 amino acids long. The germline V gene encodes CDR1 MNHEY and CDR2 SVGAGI.

The rearrangement joins TRBV5-6 to TRBJ2-1; D is perhaps TRBD2 (6 bases). There are 15 residues in the CDR3. Looked up from germline, CDR1 is SGHDT and CDR2 is YYEEEE. V was trimmed by 1 base and J by 4 bases, leaving 12 bases between them. The CDR3 DNA follows: TGTGCCAGCAGCTTGTACCTAGCGCTATACAATGAGCAGTTCTTC. Translating gives CASSLYLALYNEQFF. The full variable domain, with the rest looked up from reference TRBV5-6 and TRBJ2-1, is DAGVTQSPTHLIKTRGQQVTLRCSPKSGHDTVSWYQQALGQGPQFIFQYYEEEERQRGNFPDRFSGHQFPNYSSELNVNALLLGDSALYLCASSLYLALYNEQFFGPGTRLTVL.

The rearrangement joins TRBV5-1 to TRBJ1-1; 8 bases fit TRBD1. Per germline, CDR1 SGHRS and CDR2 YFSETQ. The CDR3 totals 15 residues. V was pared by 0 bases and J by 4 bases, with 5 bases of the junction left unmatched. The CDR3 loop is CASSLVGTGGTEAFF. In nucleotides, the CDR3 is TGCGCCAGCAGCTTGGTGGGAACAGGGGGCACTGAAGCTTTCTTT.

J is TRBJ1-6 and V is TRBV7-3; D unclear. Trimming left V 6 bases short and J 10 bases short, with 13 bases between. Germline CDR1 SGHTA, CDR2 FQGTGA. There are 13 residues in the CDR3. CDR3 DNA: TGTGCCAGCAGGACACTTCCCCAGTCACCCCTCCACTTT. Translation gives CASRTLPQSPLHF.

V and J are TRBV3-1 and TRBJ1-2; D remains unclear. The ends were cut back, 2 bases at V and 8 bases at J, with 12 bases in the middle. Germline V gives CDR1 LGHDT, CDR2 YNNKEL (reference sequence). The length of the CDR3 is 13 residues. This CDR3 reads CASSQQRAAGYTF. In DNA, the CDR3 is TGTGCCAGCAGCCAACAAAGGGCCGCGGGCTACACCTTC.

This chain uses TRBV7-2 with TRBJ2-3; 12 bases align to TRBD2. After removal of 2 bases from V and 3 bases from J, the junction contained 9 bases not matched to a gene. Germline V gene data show CDR1 as SGHTA and CDR2 as FQGNSA. The CDR3 is 18 amino acids. This CDR3 is CASSLKRTSGTPTDTQYF. As DNA, the CDR3 is TGTGCCAGCAGCTTAAAAAGGACTAGCGGGACACCAACAGATACGCAGTATTTT.

As regards this clonotype: At one end the junction does not follow the germline gene, possibly because of a read error. The rearrangement uses TRBV6-2 or TRBV6-3 and TRBJ1-5, with TRBD1 matching over 11 bases. Germline CDR1 and CDR2: MNHEY and SVGEGT. The CDR3 runs 16 residues. As DNA, the CDR3 is TGTGCCAGCAGGAGACCGGGACAGGGGGTTAATCGGCCCCAGCATTTT. Protein product: CASRRPGQGVNRPQHF.

With respect to this clonotype: An end of the junction does not agree with germline; a read error may underlie this. The rearrangement joins TRBV24-1 to TRBJ2-1; D not certain. The germline V gene encodes CDR1 KGHDR and CDR2 SFDVKD. This CDR3 is built from 14 residues. The CDR3 region is CTTSGSGSEPEQFF. In DNA form, the CDR3 reads TGTACCACCAGTGGGTCCGGATCGGAGCCTGAGCAGTTCTTC.

V gene TRBV4-3 combines with J gene TRBJ1-4; 7 bases agree with TRBD1. CDR1 LGHNA and CDR2 YSLEER come from the germline V gene. This CDR3 region has 14 residues. The V segment lost 4 bases and the J segment 8 bases; nucleotides outside the gene matches: 7. The CDR3 nucleotides read TGCGCCAGCAGCCTGACAGGGAGGGACGAAAAACTGTTTTTT. It encodes CASSLTGRDEKLFF.